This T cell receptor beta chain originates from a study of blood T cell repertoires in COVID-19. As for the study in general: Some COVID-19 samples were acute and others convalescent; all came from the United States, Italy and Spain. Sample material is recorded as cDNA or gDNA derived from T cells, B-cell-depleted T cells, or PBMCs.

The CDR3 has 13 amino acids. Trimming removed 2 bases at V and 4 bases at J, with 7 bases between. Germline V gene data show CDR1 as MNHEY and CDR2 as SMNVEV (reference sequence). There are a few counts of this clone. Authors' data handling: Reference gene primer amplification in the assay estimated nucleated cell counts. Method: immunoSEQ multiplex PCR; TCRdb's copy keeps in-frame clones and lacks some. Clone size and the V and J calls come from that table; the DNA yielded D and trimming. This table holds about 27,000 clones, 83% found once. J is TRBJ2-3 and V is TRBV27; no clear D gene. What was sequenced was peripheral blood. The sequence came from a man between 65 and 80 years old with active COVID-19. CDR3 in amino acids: CASSLRVPDTQYF. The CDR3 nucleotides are TGTGCCAGCAGTTTACGGGTCCCAGATACGCAGTATTTT.